A selection of T cell receptor beta chains follows, all from one sample in a study of T cells in localized non-small cell lung cancer. TCRdb's copy holds only in-frame clones and misses some; the assay was immunoSEQ multiplex PCR. The data hold more than 35,000 clones, with more than 90% observed a single time. This specimen consisted of peripheral blood, obtained before any cancer treatment. These receptors were collected from a female donor aged 60 or older with stage I lung adenocarcinoma. The CDR3 runs from the conserved cysteine through the conserved F or W. D genes are given only for firm matches. Some rows mark clone size as missing; the rest say once, few, many or name a class of expanded clone.

j_gene: TRBJ2-2
v_gene: TRBV2
abundance: once
d_gene: TRBD2
len: 14
CDR3aa: CASSTTREAGELFF
CDR3nt: TGTGCCAGCAGTACAACACGGGAGGCTGGGGAGCTGTTTTTT

j_gene: TRBJ1-5
v_gene: TRBV2
abundance: .
d_gene: .
len: 14
CDR3aa: CASSAGGRGQPQHF
CDR3nt: TGTGCCAGCAGTGCGGGGGGAAGAGGTCAGCCCCAGCATTTT

j_gene: TRBJ1-3
v_gene: TRBV18
abundance: .
d_gene: .
len: 16
CDR3aa: CASSPPMSISGNTIYF
CDR3nt: TGTGCCAGCTCACCACCGATGTCCATCTCTGGAAACACCATATATTTT

j_gene: TRBJ1-2
v_gene: TRBV9
abundance: .
d_gene: .
len: 15
CDR3aa: CASSDSVGPNYGYTF
CDR3nt: TGTGCCAGCAGCGACTCCGTCGGCCCTAACTATGGCTACACCTTC

j_gene: TRBJ2-1
v_gene: TRBV7-5
abundance: .
d_gene: .
len: 15
CDR3aa: CVRSCRDRRYNEQFF
CDR3nt: TGTGTCAGAAGCTGCAGGGACCGAAGGTACAATGAGCAGTTCTTC

j_gene: TRBJ2-2
v_gene: TRBV9
abundance: .
d_gene: TRBD1
len: 15
CDR3aa: CASKGGQQNTGELFF
CDR3nt: TGTGCCAGCAAAGGGGGACAGCAGAACACCGGGGAGCTGTTTTTT

j_gene: TRBJ1-5
v_gene: TRBV6-5
abundance: .
d_gene: .
len: 15
CDR3aa: CASSYGPYSNRPQHF
CDR3nt: TGTGCCAGCAGTTACGGCCCCTATAGCAATCGGCCCCAGCATTTT

j_gene: TRBJ1-4
v_gene: TRBV2
abundance: .
d_gene: TRBD1
len: 15
CDR3aa: CASRQGSGLGEKLFF
CDR3nt: TGTGCCAGCAGACAGGGGTCAGGACTAGGGGAAAAACTGTTTTTT

j_gene: TRBJ1-4
v_gene: TRBV5-4
abundance: .
d_gene: .
len: 13
CDR3aa: CASSPLHGEKLFF
CDR3nt: TGTGCCAGCAGCCCCCTCCATGGAGAAAAACTGTTTTTT

j_gene: TRBJ2-3
v_gene: TRBV9
abundance: .
d_gene: TRBD2
len: 14
CDR3aa: CASSVSGGTDTQYF
CDR3nt: TGTGCCAGCAGCGTTAGCGGGGGCACAGATACGCAGTATTTT

j_gene: TRBJ1-2
v_gene: TRBV5-1
abundance: .
d_gene: .
len: 15
CDR3aa: CASSPEVGAGYGYTF
CDR3nt: TGCGCCAGCAGCCCGGAGGTGGGGGCAGGGTATGGCTACACCTTC

j_gene: TRBJ2-5
v_gene: TRBV2
abundance: .
d_gene: .
len: 12
CDR3aa: CASSESWETQYF
CDR3nt: TGTGCCAGCAGCGAATCCTGGGAGACCCAGTACTTC

j_gene: TRBJ1-1
v_gene: TRBV13
abundance: once
d_gene: .
len: 14
CDR3aa: CASSSPAEDTEAFF
CDR3nt: TGTGCCAGCAGCTCCCCGGCGGAGGACACTGAAGCTTTCTTT

j_gene: TRBJ2-1
v_gene: TRBV5-1
abundance: .
d_gene: .
len: 14
CDR3aa: CASSPRTYGHEQFF
CDR3nt: TGCGCCAGCAGCCCAAGGACGTACGGGCATGAGCAGTTCTTC